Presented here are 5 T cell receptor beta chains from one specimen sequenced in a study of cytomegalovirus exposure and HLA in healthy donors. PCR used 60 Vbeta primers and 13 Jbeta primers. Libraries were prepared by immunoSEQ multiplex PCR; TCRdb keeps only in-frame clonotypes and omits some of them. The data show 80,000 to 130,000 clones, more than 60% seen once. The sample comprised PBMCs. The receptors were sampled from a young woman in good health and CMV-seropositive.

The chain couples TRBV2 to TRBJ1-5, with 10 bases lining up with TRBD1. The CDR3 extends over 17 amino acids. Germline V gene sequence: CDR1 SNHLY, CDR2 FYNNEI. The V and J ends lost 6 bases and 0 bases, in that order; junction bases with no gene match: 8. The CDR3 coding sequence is TGTGCCAGCAGAAAGGGGACAGGGGTTAATAGCAATCAGCCCCAGCATTTT. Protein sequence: CASRKGTGVNSNQPQHF.

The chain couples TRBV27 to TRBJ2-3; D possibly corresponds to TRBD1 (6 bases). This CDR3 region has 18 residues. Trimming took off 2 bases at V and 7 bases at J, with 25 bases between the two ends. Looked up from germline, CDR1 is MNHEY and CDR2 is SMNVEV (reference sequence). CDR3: CASSLMIAARGPSNTQYF. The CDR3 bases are TGTGCCAGCAGTTTAATGATCGCGGCCAGGGGCCCTTCTAATACGCAGTATTTT.

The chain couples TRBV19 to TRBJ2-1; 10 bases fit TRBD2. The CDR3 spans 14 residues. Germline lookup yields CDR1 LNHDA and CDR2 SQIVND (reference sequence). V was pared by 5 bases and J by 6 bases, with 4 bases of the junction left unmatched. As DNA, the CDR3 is TGTGCCAGTAGTCTAGCGGGAGTACCCAATGAGCAGTTCTTC. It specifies CASSLAGVPNEQFF.

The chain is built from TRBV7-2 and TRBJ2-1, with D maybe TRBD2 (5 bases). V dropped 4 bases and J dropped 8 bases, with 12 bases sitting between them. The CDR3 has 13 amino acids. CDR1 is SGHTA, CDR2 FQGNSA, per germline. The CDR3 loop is CASSSLGMDEQFF. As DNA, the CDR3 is TGTGCCAGCAGCTCACTAGGTATGGATGAGCAGTTCTTC.

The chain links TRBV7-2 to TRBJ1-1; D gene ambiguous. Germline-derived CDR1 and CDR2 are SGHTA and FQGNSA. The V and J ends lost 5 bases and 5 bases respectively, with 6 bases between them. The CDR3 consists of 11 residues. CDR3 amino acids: CASSPRTEAFF. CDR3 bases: TGTGCCAGCAGCCCCAGAACTGAAGCTTTCTTT.